The 29 T cell receptor beta chains given below trace back to one sample, sequenced in a study of CD8 T cells in ankylosing spondylitis. One entry per CDR3 protein results from TCRdb running MiXCR on the 5' RACE reads. The sample shows around 250,000 distinct CDR3 sequences, approximately 11% of them seen only once. The sequenced sample was blood, either unsorted or a sorted T cell fraction (not recorded which). These TCRs come from a male donor with ankylosing spondylitis or in good health (not recorded which).

This clonotype has at least ten counts. V gene TRBV12-3 or TRBV12-4 combines with J gene TRBJ1-6, with D hard to call. The V end was cut by 3 bases, the J end by 9 bases, with 9 bases between. CDR3 length: 13 amino acids. CDR3 nucleotides: TGTGCCAGCAGTTTCCGTCCCGGTTCACCCCTCCACTTT. Translating gives CASSFRPGSPLHF.

In this sample, this clonotype turned up many times. This chain connects TRBV5-1 to TRBJ2-7; either TRBD1 or TRBD2 may supply D (5 bases each). Germline CDR1 reads SGHRS; CDR2 reads YFSETQ. V was shortened by 3 bases and J by 5 bases, with 18 bases between the two germline ends. The CDR3 is 15 amino acids. The CDR3 region has the DNA TGCGCCAGCAGCTCTCCGGGAAAAGGGGCCAACGAGCAGTACTTC. Translation: CASSSPGKGANEQYF.

This clonotype was observed a handful of times. The rearrangement joins TRBV7-9 to TRBJ2-7; D possibly corresponds to TRBD2 (6 bases). Looked up from germline, CDR1 is SEHNR and CDR2 is FQNEAQ (reference sequence). The CDR3 totals 14 residues. Trimming left V 4 bases short and J 2 bases short, with 12 bases between. The CDR3 spells CASSSSGSPYEQYF. Written as DNA, the CDR3 is TGTGCCAGCAGCTCCTCCGGGAGCCCCTACGAGCAGTACTTC.

This clonotype was picked up many times. The V and J genes are TRBV9 and TRBJ2-3, with a weak D call TRBD2 (5 bases). The CDR3 runs 15 residues. V was clipped by 3 bases and J by 0 bases, with 11 bases between them. Germline V gene lookup returns CDR1 SGDLS and CDR2 YYNGEE. CDR3 nucleotides: TGTGCCAGCAGCGGTGGTAGCGCTAGCACAGATACGCAGTATTTT. Its protein is CASSGGSASTDTQYF.

This clonotype was seen many times. The genes are TRBV5-1 and TRBJ1-2; TRBD1 aligns across 10 bases. CDR3 length: 15 residues. The V segment lost 0 bases and the J segment 8 bases; nucleotides outside the gene matches: 7. Germline CDR1 is SGHRS and CDR2 is YFSETQ. The CDR3 DNA follows: TGCGCCAGCAGCTTGGGGGACAGGGGATACGACGGCTACACCTTC. Protein: CASSLGDRGYDGYTF.

This clonotype was counted at least ten times. J is TRBJ2-5 and V is TRBV12-3 or TRBV12-4; a possible D gene is TRBD2 (5 bases). The CDR3 sequence is 14 residues long. Between the trimmed V and J ends, which lost 3 bases and 4 bases, there was a span of 12 bases. CDR3 nucleotides: TGTGCCAGCAGTTTCGGTAGGGAGAGAGAGACCCAGTACTTC. Amino acids: CASSFGRERETQYF.

As regards this clonotype: A clone one base away is much larger, so this may be a read error. The CDR3 bases are TGTACCAGCAGCGCGGGACCGAGTGCGGAAAAACTGTTTTTT. It encodes CTSSAGPSAEKLFF. The chain recombines TRBV5-6 with TRBJ1-4, with D possibly TRBD1 on 5 matching bases. Germline CDR1 SGHDT, CDR2 YYEEEE. This CDR3 is 14 amino acids long.

This clonotype came up many times. V and J are TRBV12-3 or TRBV12-4 and TRBJ2-2; no reliable D call. With 10 bases removed from V and 6 bases from J, the gap between germline ends came to 12 bases. The CDR3 has 12 amino acids. The CDR3 DNA reads as TGTGCCATCACCCTCGCCCCCGGGGAGCTGTTTTTT. It is translated as CAITLAPGELFF.

This clonotype was observed many times. The rearrangement joins TRBV6-1 to TRBJ1-1; D not certain. Per the germline V gene, CDR1 is MNHNS and CDR2 is SASEGT. V was clipped by 4 bases and J by 6 bases, with 15 bases between them. The CDR3 is 14 residues long. In nucleotides, the CDR3 is TGTGCCAGCAGTGTGTCGGAATGGTCGGCTGAAGCTTTCTTT. Its translation: CASSVSEWSAEAFF.

This clonotype was counted ten times or more. The rearrangement links TRBV25-1 to TRBJ1-1; D is unclear. V lost 4 bases, J lost 11 bases, and 14 bases lay in between. The germline V gene has CDR1 MGHDK and CDR2 SYGVNS. The CDR3 is 12 amino acids. The CDR3 bases are TGTGCCAGCAGTGGAAACCCCCCCTGGGCTTTCTTT. Its protein is CASSGNPPWAFF.

The chain uses TRBV5-1 and TRBJ1-6; D is unresolved. Germline V gives CDR1 SGHRS, CDR2 YFSETQ. V dropped 0 bases and J dropped 10 bases, with 17 bases sitting between them. CDR3 length equals 16 residues. The CDR3 DNA follows: TGCGCCAGCAGCTTGGAAGGTTCGTGGACTAAGTCACCCCTCCACTTT. Translating gives CASSLEGSWTKSPLHF.

This clonotype came up many times. The rearrangement joins TRBV12-3 or TRBV12-4 to TRBJ2-7, with 11 positions matching TRBD2. The trim removed 2 bases at V and 2 bases at J, leaving 2 bases unmatched. The CDR3 length is 15 residues. CDR3 sequence (DNA): TGTGCCAGCAGTTTAACTAGCGGGGGAGCCTACGAGCAGTACTTC. Amino acids: CASSLTSGGAYEQYF.

This clonotype appeared a few times. This chain joins TRBV7-2 and TRBJ2-7, with D uncertain. Germline CDR1 reads SGHTA; CDR2 reads FQGNSA. V lost 3 bases, J lost 3 bases, and 9 bases lay in between. The CDR3 is 13 residues long. This CDR3 is CASSFTDGYEQYF. The CDR3 DNA sequence: TGTGCCAGCAGCTTTACCGACGGCTACGAGCAGTACTTC. Looking up the rest from reference TRBV7-2 and TRBJ2-7 gives the full variable domain: GAGVSQSPSNKVTEKGKDVELRCDPISGHTALYWYRQSLGQGLEFLIYFQGNSAPDKSGLPSDRFSAERTGGSVSTLTIQRTQQEDSAVYLCASSFTDGYEQYFGPGTRLTVT.

V and J are TRBV2 and TRBJ2-2, with D hard to call. Germline CDR1 and CDR2: SNHLY and FYNNEI. The CDR3 consists of 14 residues. Deletions cut 4 bases from V and 3 bases from J, with 9 bases between. The CDR3: CASSVVRDTGELFF. CDR3 sequence (DNA): TGTGCCAGCAGTGTAGTACGGGACACCGGGGAGCTGTTTTTT.

At least ten counts were recorded for this clonotype. V and J are TRBV6-1 and TRBJ2-5; 12 bases are shared with TRBD2. V trimming: 7 bases; J trimming: 7 bases; junction bases outside the gene matches: 10. The CDR3 consists of 15 residues. CDR1 is MNHNS, CDR2 SASEGT, per germline. The CDR3 sequence is CASITTSGSAATQYF. The CDR3 DNA reads as TGTGCCAGCATTACGACTAGCGGGAGTGCTGCGACCCAGTACTTC.

J is TRBJ2-4 and V is TRBV11-2; D unclear. The germline gives CDR1 SGHAT, CDR2 FQNNGV. Trimming shortened V by 9 bases and J by 1 base, and 13 bases separated the two germline ends. This CDR3 has 14 amino acids. This CDR3 is CASIEGVAKNIQYF. CDR3 in DNA: TGTGCCAGTATTGAAGGAGTTGCCAAAAACATTCAGTACTTC.

This clonotype was counted ten times or more. The rearrangement uses TRBV5-1 and TRBJ1-1; no clear D. Germline-derived CDR1 and CDR2 are SGHRS and YFSETQ. This CDR3 is built from 13 residues. Trimming removed 2 bases from V and 1 base from J, with 6 bases in between. CDR3 residues: CASSFWGNTEAFF. In nucleotides, the CDR3 is TGCGCCAGCAGCTTTTGGGGGAACACTGAAGCTTTCTTT.

The table lists this clonotype with many counts. This rearrangement joins TRBV6-4 to TRBJ2-3, with TRBD2 matching over 10 bases. The CDR3 extends over 15 amino acids. V was pared by 5 bases and J by 4 bases, with 6 bases of the junction left unmatched. The V gene's germline CDR1 is MRHNA and CDR2 SNTAGT. The DNA of the CDR3 is TGTGCCAGCAGTCCACTAGCGGGGAGGGCAGATACGCAGTATTTT. It specifies CASSPLAGRADTQYF.

This clonotype was seen ten or more times. The rearrangement uses TRBV20-1 and TRBJ2-3, with D perhaps TRBD2 (7 bases). The V gene's germline CDR1 is DFQATT and CDR2 SNEGSKA (reference sequence). The CDR3 spans 15 residues. The V and J ends lost 4 bases and 2 bases respectively, with 16 bases between them. The CDR3 sequence is CSATRGGGNTDTQYF. The CDR3 DNA sequence: TGCAGTGCTACCCGTGGGGGGGGCAACACAGATACGCAGTATTTT.

J is TRBJ2-7 and V is TRBV7-2; TRBD2 matches 8 bases. CDR3 length equals 14 residues. The J segment lost 1 base and the V segment lost 10 bases, leaving 9 bases of the junction unmatched. CDR1 is SGHTA and CDR2 is FQGNSA in the germline V gene. The DNA of the CDR3 is TGTGCCACCAAGCTCGCGGGAGGATCCTACGAGCAGTACTTC. It yields the protein CATKLAGGSYEQYF.

A word on this clonotype: Just one base apart from a much larger clone, this may be a read error. J is TRBJ2-5 and V is TRBV3-1; D may be TRBD1 (5 bases). V shed 0 bases and J shed 6 bases, with 17 bases lying between them. CDR1 LGHDT and CDR2 YNNKEL come from the germline V gene (reference sequence). The CDR3 is made up of 16 amino acids. The CDR3 nucleotides are TGTGCCAGCAGCCAAGATATGGGCAGGGCACAAAAGACCCAGTACTTC. Translated, it gives CASSQDMGRAQKTQYF.

Points on this clonotype: A much larger clone differs from this one at a single base, so this may be a read error. The genes are TRBV5-6 and TRBJ1-1; TRBD1 matches 10 bases. J was trimmed by 10 bases and V by 4 bases; bases with no gene match: 4. This CDR3 is 12 amino acids long. The germline V gene has CDR1 SGHDT and CDR2 YYEEEE. This chain's CDR3 is CASSPTGGTAFF. The CDR3 DNA is TGTGCCAGCAGCCCGACAGGGGGCACAGCTTTCTTT.

The chain is built from TRBV6-1 and TRBJ1-2; D not resolved. Looked up from germline, CDR1 is MNHNS and CDR2 is SASEGT. The CDR3 runs 13 residues. The V end lost 5 bases, the J end lost 4 bases, and 11 bases lay between the germline ends. The CDR3 sequence: CASSPDMSYGYTF. Here the CDR3 DNA reads TGTGCCAGCAGTCCAGACATGTCCTATGGCTACACCTTC.

CDR3 residues: CASSEWPGTQITDTQYF. The CDR3 DNA reads TGCGCCAGCAGTGAGTGGCCCGGGACTCAGATCACAGATACGCAGTATTTT. The V and J genes are TRBV10-2 and TRBJ2-3, with a tentative D call TRBD2 (6 bases). The V gene lost 1 base and the J gene lost 2 bases, with 16 bases spanning the gap. CDR1 WSHSY and CDR2 SAAADI come from the germline V gene. The CDR3 is 17 residues long.

This clonotype has a count of ten or more. The rearrangement joins TRBV3-1 to TRBJ2-7; 7 nucleotides match TRBD2. The CDR3 is 15 residues long. CDR1 LGHDT and CDR2 YNNKEL come from the germline V gene (reference sequence). J gave up 0 bases and V 4 bases, and 6 bases lay outside the gene matches. The CDR3 nucleotides are TGTGCCAGCAGCCCTTTTCTAGCGGCCTCCTACGAGCAGTACTTC. Its translation: CASSPFLAASYEQYF.

The sample holds many counts of this clonotype. The chain is built from TRBV6-1 and TRBJ2-3; 10 bases match TRBD1. The germline gives CDR1 MNHNS, CDR2 SASEGT. This CDR3 has 15 amino acids. Trimming removed 6 bases from V and 0 bases from J; junction bases left unmatched: 3. CDR3 in amino acids: CASSRQGASTDTQYF. The DNA of the CDR3 is TGTGCCAGCAGCCGACAGGGGGCAAGCACAGATACGCAGTATTTT.

This clonotype was observed at least ten times. CDR3 in DNA: TGTGCCAGCAGTTTAAGTGCGGGGGGTAATGAGCAGTTCTTC. Encoded protein: CASSLSAGGNEQFF. This rearrangement joins TRBV12-3 or TRBV12-4 to TRBJ2-1; 8 bases fit TRBD2. The CDR3 runs to 14 residues. The V and J ends lost 2 bases and 7 bases, in that order; junction bases with no gene match: 4.

This clonotype has only a few counts. The V gene is TRBV6-5, the J gene TRBJ1-6, with 7 bases lining up with TRBD1. The trim removed 4 bases at V and 8 bases at J, leaving 2 bases unmatched. Germline V CDR1 and CDR2: MNHEY, SVGAGI. This CDR3 region has 13 residues. The CDR3 spells CASSSTGDSPLHF. The CDR3 nucleotides read TGTGCCAGCAGTTCCACAGGGGATTCACCCCTCCACTTT.

This clonotype has at least ten counts. The CDR3 DNA is TGTGCCAGCAGCTACCGGGACTCCGGGGAGCTGTTTTTT. This codes for CASSYRDSGELFF. The chain couples TRBV3-1 to TRBJ2-2; a possible D gene is TRBD2 (6 bases). There are 13 residues in the CDR3. The germline CDR1 and CDR2 sequences are LGHDT and YNNKEL (reference sequence). Between the trimmed V and J ends, which lost 5 bases and 6 bases, there was a span of 10 bases.